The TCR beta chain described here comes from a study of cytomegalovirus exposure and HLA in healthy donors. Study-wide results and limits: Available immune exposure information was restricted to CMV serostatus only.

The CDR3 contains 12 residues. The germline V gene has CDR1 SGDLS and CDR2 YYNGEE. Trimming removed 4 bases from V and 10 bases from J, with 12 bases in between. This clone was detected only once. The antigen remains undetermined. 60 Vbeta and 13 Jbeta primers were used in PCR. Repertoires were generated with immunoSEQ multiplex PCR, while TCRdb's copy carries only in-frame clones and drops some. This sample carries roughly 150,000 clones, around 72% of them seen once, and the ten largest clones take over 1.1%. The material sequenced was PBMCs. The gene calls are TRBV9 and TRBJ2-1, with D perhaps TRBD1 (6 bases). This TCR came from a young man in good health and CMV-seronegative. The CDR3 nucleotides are TGTGCCAGCAGCTTTTCAGGGGACGAGCAGTTCTTC. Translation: CASSFSGDEQFF.